This section outlines one T cell receptor beta chain sequence together with its context. Its antigen is not known. The protocol was immunoSEQ multiplex PCR, while the TCRdb copy is restricted to in-frame clones and leaves out a portion. The table lists some 60,000 clones, 70% of them singletons. This specimen comes from a study of T cell clones after liver transplantation. Across the study: Standard immunosuppression, with no induction, continued until 12-24 months after transplant. Findings of the study overall: In most of the 8 subjects, circulating graft-donor-reactive CD4 TCRbeta sequences fell significantly after transplant. Compared with third party-reactive sequences, donor-reactive ones declined more, independent of withdrawal success.

The source is a human patient who received a liver transplant. The graft donor may be the source of some T cells. The starting material was CD4+ T cells from blood, obtained at the roughly 15-month timepoint.

The DNA for the CDR3 is TGCAGCGTTGAAGTTCAGGGAATGAGAGGGGAAGCTTTCTTT. This gives the protein CSVEVQGMRGEAFF. The chain employs TRBV29-1 and TRBJ1-1, with D perhaps TRBD1 (5 bases). The germline V gene encodes CDR1 SQVTM and CDR2 ANQGSEA. The CDR3 runs 14 residues. V was clipped by 1 base and J by 8 bases, with 17 bases between them.